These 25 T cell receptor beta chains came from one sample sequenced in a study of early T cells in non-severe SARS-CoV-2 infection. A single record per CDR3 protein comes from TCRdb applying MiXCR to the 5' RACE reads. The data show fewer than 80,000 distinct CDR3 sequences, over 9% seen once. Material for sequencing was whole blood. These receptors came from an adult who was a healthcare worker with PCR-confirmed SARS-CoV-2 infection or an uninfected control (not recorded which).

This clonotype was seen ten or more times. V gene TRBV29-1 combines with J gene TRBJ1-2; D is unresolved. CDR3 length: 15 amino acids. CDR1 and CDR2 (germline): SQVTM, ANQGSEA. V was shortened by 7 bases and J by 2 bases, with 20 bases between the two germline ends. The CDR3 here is CSAGITSDGNYGYTF. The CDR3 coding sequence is TGCAGCGCCGGCATTACGAGTGACGGGAACTATGGCTACACCTTC.

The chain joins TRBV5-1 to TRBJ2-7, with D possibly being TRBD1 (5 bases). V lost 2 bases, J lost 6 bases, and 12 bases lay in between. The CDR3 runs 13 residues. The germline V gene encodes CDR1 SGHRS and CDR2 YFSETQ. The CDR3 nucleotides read TGCGCCAGCAGCTTCCCTGGGGCGGCCGAGCAGTACTTC. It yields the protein CASSFPGAAEQYF.

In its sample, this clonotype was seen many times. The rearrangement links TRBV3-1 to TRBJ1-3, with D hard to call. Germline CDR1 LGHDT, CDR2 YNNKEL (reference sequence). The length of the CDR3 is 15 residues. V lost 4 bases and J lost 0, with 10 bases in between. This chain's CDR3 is CASSPWPNSGNTIYF. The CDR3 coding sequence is TGTGCCAGCAGCCCTTGGCCTAACTCTGGAAACACCATATATTTT.

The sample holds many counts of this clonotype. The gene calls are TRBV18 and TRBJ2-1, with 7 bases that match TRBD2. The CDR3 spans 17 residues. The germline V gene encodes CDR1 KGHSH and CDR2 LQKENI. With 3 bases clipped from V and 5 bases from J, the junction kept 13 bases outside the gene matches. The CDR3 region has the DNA TGTGCCAGCTCACCTCAAGGTCGGGGAGGGGCGGACAATGAGCAGTTCTTC. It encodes CASSPQGRGGADNEQFF. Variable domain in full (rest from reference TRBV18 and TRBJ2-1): NAGVMQNPRHLVRRRGQEARLRCSPMKGHSHVYWYRQLPEEGLKFMVYLQKENIIDESGMPKERFSAEFPKEGPSILRIQQVVRGDSAAYFCASSPQGRGGADNEQFFGPGTRLTVL.

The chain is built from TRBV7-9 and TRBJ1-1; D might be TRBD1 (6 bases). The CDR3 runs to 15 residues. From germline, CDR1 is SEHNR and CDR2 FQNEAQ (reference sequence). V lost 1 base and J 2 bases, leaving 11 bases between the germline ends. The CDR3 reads CASSLGQGINTEAFF. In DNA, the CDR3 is TGTGCCAGCAGCTTAGGCCAGGGGATAAACACTGAAGCTTTCTTT.

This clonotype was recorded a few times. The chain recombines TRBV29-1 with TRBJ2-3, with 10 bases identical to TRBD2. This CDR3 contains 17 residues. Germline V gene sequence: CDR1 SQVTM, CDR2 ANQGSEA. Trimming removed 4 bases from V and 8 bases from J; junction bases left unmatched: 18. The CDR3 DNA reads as TGCAGCGTTGGAGGGCTAGCGGGAGCTAGGTCAACGGGTACGCAGTATTTT. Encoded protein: CSVGGLAGARSTGTQYF.

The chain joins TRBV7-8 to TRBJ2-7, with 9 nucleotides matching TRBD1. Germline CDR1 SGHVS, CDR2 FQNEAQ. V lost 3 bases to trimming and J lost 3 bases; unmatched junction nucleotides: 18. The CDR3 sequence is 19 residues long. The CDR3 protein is CASSFSQKGDRAPVYEQYF. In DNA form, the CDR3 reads TGTGCCAGCAGCTTTAGTCAGAAGGGGGACAGGGCACCTGTCTACGAGCAGTACTTC. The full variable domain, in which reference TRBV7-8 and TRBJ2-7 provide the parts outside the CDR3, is GAGVSQSPRYKVAKRGQDVALRCDPISGHVSLFWYQQALGQGPEFLTYFQNEAQLDKSGLPSDRFFAERPEGSVSTLKIQRTQQEDSAVYLCASSFSQKGDRAPVYEQYFGPGTRLTVT.

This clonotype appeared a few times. As DNA, the CDR3 is TGTGCCAGCAGGAGACTATGGCAAGAGACCCAGTACTTC. It yields the protein CASRRLWQETQYF. The rearrangement joins TRBV6-4 to TRBJ2-5, with D maybe TRBD2 (5 bases). V gave up 6 bases and J gave up 2 bases, with 10 bases separating them. The CDR3 extends over 13 amino acids. CDR1 is MRHNA, CDR2 SNTAGT, per germline.

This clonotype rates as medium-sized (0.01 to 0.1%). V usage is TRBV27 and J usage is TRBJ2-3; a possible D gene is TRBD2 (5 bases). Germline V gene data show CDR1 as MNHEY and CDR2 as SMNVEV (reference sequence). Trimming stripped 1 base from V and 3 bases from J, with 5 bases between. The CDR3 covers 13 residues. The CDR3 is CASSLWETDTQYF. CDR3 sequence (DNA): TGTGCCAGCAGTTTATGGGAGACAGATACGCAGTATTTT.

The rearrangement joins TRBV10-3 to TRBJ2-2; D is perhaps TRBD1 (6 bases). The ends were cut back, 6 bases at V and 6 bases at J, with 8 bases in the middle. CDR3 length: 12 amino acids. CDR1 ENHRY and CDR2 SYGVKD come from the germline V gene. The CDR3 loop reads CAISGQSGELFF. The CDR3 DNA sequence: TGTGCCATCAGCGGACAGTCCGGGGAGCTGTTTTTT.

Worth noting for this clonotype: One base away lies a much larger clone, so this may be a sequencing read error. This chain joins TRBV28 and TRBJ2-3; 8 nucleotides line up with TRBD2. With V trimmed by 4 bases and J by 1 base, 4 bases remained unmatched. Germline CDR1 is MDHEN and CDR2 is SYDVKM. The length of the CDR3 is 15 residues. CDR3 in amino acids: CASSSAAGGTDTQYF. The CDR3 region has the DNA TGTGCCAGCAGTTCCGCAGCGGGAGGCACAGATACGCAGTATTTT.

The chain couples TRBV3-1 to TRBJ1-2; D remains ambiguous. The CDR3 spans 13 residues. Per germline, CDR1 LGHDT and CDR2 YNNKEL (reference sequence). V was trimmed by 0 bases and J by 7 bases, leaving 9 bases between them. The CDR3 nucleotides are TGTGCCAGCAGCCAAGATAGTCTGGGTGGCTACACCTTC. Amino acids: CASSQDSLGGYTF.

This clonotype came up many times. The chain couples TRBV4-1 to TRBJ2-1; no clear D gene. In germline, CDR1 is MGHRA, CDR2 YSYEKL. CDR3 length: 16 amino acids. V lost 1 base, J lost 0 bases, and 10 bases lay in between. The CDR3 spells CASSQGTYSSYNEQFF. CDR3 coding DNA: TGCGCCAGCAGCCAAGGCACCTATAGCTCCTACAATGAGCAGTTCTTC.

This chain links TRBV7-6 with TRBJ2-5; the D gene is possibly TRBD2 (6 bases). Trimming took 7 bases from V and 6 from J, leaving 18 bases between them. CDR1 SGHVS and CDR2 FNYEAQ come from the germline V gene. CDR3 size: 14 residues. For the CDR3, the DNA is TGTGCCAGCAACCCTCAGTTCGGGGGAAAGACCCAGTACTTC. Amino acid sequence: CASNPQFGGKTQYF. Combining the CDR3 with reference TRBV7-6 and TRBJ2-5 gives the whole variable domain GAGVSQSPRYKVTKRGQDVALRCDPISGHVSLYWYRQALGQGPEFLTYFNYEAQQDKSGLPNDRFSAERPEGSISTLTIQRTEQRDSAMYRCASNPQFGGKTQYFGPGTRLLVL.

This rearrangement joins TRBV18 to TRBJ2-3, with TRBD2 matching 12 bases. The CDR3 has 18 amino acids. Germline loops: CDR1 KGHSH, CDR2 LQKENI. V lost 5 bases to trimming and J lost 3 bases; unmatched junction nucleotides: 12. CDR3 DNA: TGTGCCAGCTCAGCCGTACCGACTAGCGGGAGAGGTACAGATACGCAGTATTTT. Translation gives CASSAVPTSGRGTDTQYF. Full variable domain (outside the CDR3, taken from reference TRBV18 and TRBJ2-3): NAGVMQNPRHLVRRRGQEARLRCSPMKGHSHVYWYRQLPEEGLKFMVYLQKENIIDESGMPKERFSAEFPKEGPSILRIQQVVRGDSAAYFCASSAVPTSGRGTDTQYFGPGTRLTVL.

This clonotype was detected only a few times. The CDR3 sequence is CASRRRDGRYNEQFF. DNA for the CDR3: TGTGCCAGCAGACGTCGGGACGGGAGGTACAATGAGCAGTTCTTC. The chain links TRBV2 to TRBJ2-1, with TRBD2 matching over 7 bases. V lost 6 bases and J lost 4; bases outside the gene matches: 9. CDR3 length equals 15 residues. Germline CDR1 reads SNHLY; CDR2 reads FYNNEI.

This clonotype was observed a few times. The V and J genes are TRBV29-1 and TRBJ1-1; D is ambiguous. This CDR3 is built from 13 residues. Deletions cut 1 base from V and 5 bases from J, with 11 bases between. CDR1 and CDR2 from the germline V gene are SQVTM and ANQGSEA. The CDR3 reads CSVEGVAGTEAFF. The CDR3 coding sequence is TGCAGCGTTGAAGGCGTGGCTGGTACTGAAGCTTTCTTT.

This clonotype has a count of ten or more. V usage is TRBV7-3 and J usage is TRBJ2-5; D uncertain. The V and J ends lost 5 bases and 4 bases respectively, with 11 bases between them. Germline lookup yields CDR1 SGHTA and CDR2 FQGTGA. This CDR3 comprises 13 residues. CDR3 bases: TGTGCCAGCAGCCCCACGATGGGAGAGACCCAGTACTTC. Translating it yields CASSPTMGETQYF. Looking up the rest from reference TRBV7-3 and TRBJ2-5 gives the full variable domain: GAGVSQTPSNKVTEKGKYVELRCDPISGHTALYWYRQSLGQGPEFLIYFQGTGAADDSGLPNDRFFAVRPEGSVSTLKIQRTERGDSAVYLCASSPTMGETQYFGPGTRLLVL.

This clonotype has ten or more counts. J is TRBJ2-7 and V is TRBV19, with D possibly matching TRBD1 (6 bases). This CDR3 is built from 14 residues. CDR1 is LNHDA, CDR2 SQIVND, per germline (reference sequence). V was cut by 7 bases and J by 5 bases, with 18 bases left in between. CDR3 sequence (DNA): TGTGCCAGTAAATCCAGGGGCGAGGAGGACGAGCAGTACTTC. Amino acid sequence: CASKSRGEEDEQYF.

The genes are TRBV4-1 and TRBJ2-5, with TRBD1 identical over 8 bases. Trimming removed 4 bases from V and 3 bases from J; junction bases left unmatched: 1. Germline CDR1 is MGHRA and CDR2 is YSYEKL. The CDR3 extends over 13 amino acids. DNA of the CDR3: TGCGCCAGCAGCCTGACAGGGGAAGAGACCCAGTACTTC. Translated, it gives CASSLTGEETQYF.

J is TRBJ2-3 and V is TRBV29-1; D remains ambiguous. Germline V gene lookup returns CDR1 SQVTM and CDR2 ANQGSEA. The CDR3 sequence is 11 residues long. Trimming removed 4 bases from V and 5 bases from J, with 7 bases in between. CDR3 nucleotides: TGCAGCGTTGCACCTGGAGATACGCAGTATTTT. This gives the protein CSVAPGDTQYF.

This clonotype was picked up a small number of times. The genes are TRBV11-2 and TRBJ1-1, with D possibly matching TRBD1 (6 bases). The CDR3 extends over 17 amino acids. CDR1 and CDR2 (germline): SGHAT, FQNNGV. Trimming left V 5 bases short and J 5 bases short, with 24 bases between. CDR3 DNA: TGTGCCAGCAGCGCCATCTCCGGGGGGCCGGTTAGGACTGAAGCTTTCTTT. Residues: CASSAISGGPVRTEAFF.

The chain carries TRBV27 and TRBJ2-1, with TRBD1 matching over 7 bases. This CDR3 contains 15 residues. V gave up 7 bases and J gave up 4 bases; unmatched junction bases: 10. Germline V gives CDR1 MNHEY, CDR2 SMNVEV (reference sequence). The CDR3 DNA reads TGTGCCAGCACCCATACCGGGACAGTTTACAATGAGCAGTTCTTC. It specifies CASTHTGTVYNEQFF.

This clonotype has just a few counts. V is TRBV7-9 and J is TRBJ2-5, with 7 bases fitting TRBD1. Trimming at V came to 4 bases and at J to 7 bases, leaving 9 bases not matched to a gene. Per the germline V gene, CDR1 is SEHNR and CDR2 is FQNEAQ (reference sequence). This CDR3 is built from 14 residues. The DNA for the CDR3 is TGTGCCAGCAGCTGGATAGGACAGGCCTTGACCCAGTACTTC. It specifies CASSWIGQALTQYF.

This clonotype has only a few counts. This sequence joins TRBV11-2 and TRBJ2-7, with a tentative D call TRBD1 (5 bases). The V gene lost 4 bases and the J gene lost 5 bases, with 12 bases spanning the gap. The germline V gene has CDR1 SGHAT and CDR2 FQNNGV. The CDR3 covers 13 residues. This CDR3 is CASSSLRRDEQYF. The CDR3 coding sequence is TGTGCCAGCAGCTCCCTCCGCAGGGACGAGCAGTACTTC.